This TCR beta chain was recovered during a study of blood T cells in healthy people across ages. This clonotype turned up a few times. Its antigen is still unknown. Overall study findings and caveats: Unsorted PBMCs blocked a conclusive comparison of naive and antigen-experienced cells. Strong correlation existed between TCR beta diversity and naive T cell percentage.

Every donor contributed around 10 milliliters of peripheral blood by blood draw. The second PCR ran about 6 to 11 cycles with a sample-barcoded 5' primer and J-beta primers. TCRdb re-analysed the 5' RACE reads in MiXCR, keeping a single row per CDR3 protein. This sample has some 880,000 distinct CDR3 sequences, with under 40% found just once. CDR1 and CDR2 from the germline V gene are KGHSH and LQKENI. V gave up 3 bases and J gave up 2 bases, with 14 bases separating them. This CDR3 is 16 amino acids long. This clonotype was obtained from a man younger than 30 in good health. The sequenced sample was blood. The V call is TRBV18, the J call TRBJ2-1, with D hard to call. In nucleotides, the CDR3 is TGTGCCAGCTCACCGGTAGGCCCTCCGACCTACAATGAGCAGTTCTTC. Encoded protein: CASSPVGPPTYNEQFF.